Shown below are 14 T cell receptor beta chains from a single sample sequenced in a study of early T cells in non-severe SARS-CoV-2 infection. TCRdb ran MiXCR on the 5' RACE reads and lists one entry per CDR3 protein. Here the sample spans 55,000 to 70,000 distinct CDR3 sequences, 3.5% to 6% being singletons. The input for sequencing was whole blood, taken at baseline. Receptors originate from an adult who was a healthcare worker with PCR-confirmed SARS-CoV-2 infection or an uninfected control (not recorded which). The donor label of this sample is uncertain.

This clonotype was counted at least ten times. The rearrangement links TRBV4-3 to TRBJ1-1; the D is unclear. CDR1 is LGHNA and CDR2 is YSLEER in the germline V gene. V lost 3 bases and J lost 0, with 11 bases in between. The CDR3 covers 15 residues. CDR3 loop: CASSQAAAVNTEAFF. The DNA of the CDR3 is TGCGCCAGCAGCCAGGCGGCGGCGGTGAACACTGAAGCTTTCTTT.

The V and J genes are TRBV28 and TRBJ2-7; 10 bases agree with TRBD2. V shed 5 bases, J shed 2 bases, and the junction held 6 bases outside the gene matches. Per the germline V gene, CDR1 is MDHEN and CDR2 is SYDVKM. The CDR3 is 15 residues long. The CDR3 DNA follows: TGTGCCAGCAGTCACCCAAGCGGGGGGGCCTACGAGCAGTACTTC. Protein sequence: CASSHPSGGAYEQYF.

J is TRBJ2-2 and V is TRBV6-4; 11 bases line up with TRBD2. The germline V gene has CDR1 MRHNA and CDR2 SNTAGT. J lost 6 bases, V lost 0 bases, and 6 bases had no gene match. The CDR3 spans 17 residues. Here the CDR3 reads CASSDSSGGASAGELFF. DNA of the CDR3: TGTGCCAGCAGTGACTCTAGCGGGGGGGCTTCGGCCGGGGAGCTGTTTTTT.

This clonotype was counted between two and nine times. The chain links TRBV6-1 to TRBJ2-5, with D possibly TRBD1 on 6 matching bases. The CDR3 covers 14 residues. From germline, CDR1 is MNHNS and CDR2 SASEGT. Trimming pared 5 bases from V and 3 bases from J, leaving 13 bases between. This CDR3 is CASSPPQGKETQYF. The CDR3 region has the DNA TGTGCCAGCAGTCCGCCTCAGGGGAAAGAGACCCAGTACTTC.

This clonotype showed up many times. The V and J genes are TRBV11-2 and TRBJ2-7; D is possibly TRBD1 (5 bases). Trimming took 1 base from V and 2 from J, leaving 6 bases between them. The CDR3 spans 13 residues. CDR1 is SGHAT and CDR2 is FQNNGV in the germline V gene. The CDR3 is CASSLGTTYEQYF. The CDR3 DNA reads TGTGCCAGCAGCTTAGGGACAACCTACGAGCAGTACTTC. Full variable domain (rest looked up from reference TRBV11-2 and TRBJ2-7): EAGVAQSPRYKIIEKRQSVAFWCNPISGHATLYWYQQILGQGPKLLIQFQNNGVVDDSQLPKDRFSAERLKGVDSTLKIQPAKLEDSAVYLCASSLGTTYEQYFGPGTRLTVT.

This clonotype was picked up many times. The rearrangement links TRBV12-3 or TRBV12-4 to TRBJ1-2, with D maybe TRBD1 (6 bases). The CDR3 extends over 15 amino acids. V was pared by 6 bases and J by 2 bases, with 16 bases between. CDR3 sequence reads: CASSLAGVANYGYTF. CDR3 DNA sequence: TGTGCCAGCAGCCTGGCAGGGGTAGCCAACTATGGCTACACCTTC.

This clonotype was detected many times. The J gene is TRBJ2-7, the V gene TRBV29-1; D might be TRBD2 (6 bases). The CDR3 spans 12 residues. Per germline, CDR1 SQVTM and CDR2 ANQGSEA. Trimming removed 5 bases at V and 4 bases at J, with 12 bases between. DNA of the CDR3: TGCAGCGTTCCTGGGGGAGGTTACGAGCAGTACTTC. Its protein product is CSVPGGGYEQYF.

This clonotype was seen at least ten times. The rearrangement joins TRBV15 to TRBJ2-3; D remains unclear. This CDR3 has 12 residues. V was pared by 5 bases and J by 9 bases, with 12 bases between. Germline CDR1 LNHNV, CDR2 YYDKDF (reference sequence). The CDR3 nucleotides read TGTGCCACCAGCGCCGTAAGGTTAACGCAGTATTTT. It codes for CATSAVRLTQYF.

This clonotype was found many times. This chain connects TRBV11-2 to TRBJ2-5; D unclear. Germline values: CDR1 SGHAT, CDR2 FQNNGV. The V gene lost 5 bases and the J gene lost 0 bases, with 13 bases spanning the gap. There are 15 residues in the CDR3. This CDR3 reads CASSPEWGYQETQYF. As DNA, the CDR3 is TGTGCCAGCAGCCCCGAATGGGGTTACCAAGAGACCCAGTACTTC.

This clonotype was observed many times. The rearrangement joins TRBV11-2 to TRBJ1-2, with a possible D match to TRBD1 (5 bases). The V end lost 2 bases, the J end lost 8 bases, and 30 bases lay between the germline ends. The CDR3 runs to 19 residues. Germline lookup yields CDR1 SGHAT and CDR2 FQNNGV. The CDR3 region is CASSLKGSGTGRTLWGYTF. The DNA for the CDR3 is TGTGCCAGCAGCTTAAAAGGTAGTGGCACAGGACGTACCCTCTGGGGCTACACCTTC. Using reference TRBV11-2 and TRBJ1-2 for the parts outside the CDR3, the full variable domain is EAGVAQSPRYKIIEKRQSVAFWCNPISGHATLYWYQQILGQGPKLLIQFQNNGVVDDSQLPKDRFSAERLKGVDSTLKIQPAKLEDSAVYLCASSLKGSGTGRTLWGYTFGSGTRLTVV.

In its sample, this clonotype was seen a few times. The chain joins TRBV29-1 to TRBJ2-1; 8 nucleotides align to TRBD2. The trim removed 8 bases at V and 7 bases at J, leaving 7 bases unmatched. The length of the CDR3 is 12 residues. Germline loops: CDR1 SQVTM, CDR2 ANQGSEA. The CDR3 DNA sequence: TGCAGCCACTCAGCGGGGGCGAATGAGCAGTTCTTC. Its translation: CSHSAGANEQFF.

This clonotype was counted many times. The V call is TRBV7-6, the J call TRBJ2-7; no clear D gene. The CDR3 runs to 12 residues. Per the germline V gene, CDR1 is SGHVS and CDR2 is FNYEAQ. Deletions cut 4 bases from V and 1 base from J, with 5 bases between. The CDR3 coding sequence is TGTGCCAGCAGCTCCTCGTCCTACGAGCAGTACTTC. Protein sequence: CASSSSSYEQYF.

This clonotype was detected only a few times. The rearrangement uses TRBV25-1 and TRBJ2-1, with a possible D match to TRBD2 (6 bases). V lost 4 bases, J lost 0 bases, and 19 bases lay in between. Germline-derived CDR1 and CDR2 are MGHDK and SYGVNS. CDR3 length: 18 residues. The CDR3 DNA sequence: TGTGCCAGCAGTGCTGGAGGGGTGACAGAACCCTCCTACAATGAGCAGTTCTTC. This codes for CASSAGGVTEPSYNEQFF.

This clonotype has a handful of counts. This chain's CDR3 is CASSQDDLAGAPGNEQFF. The CDR3 DNA reads TGCGCCAGCAGCCAAGATGACCTAGCGGGGGCCCCAGGGAATGAGCAGTTCTTC. The chain joins TRBV4-3 to TRBJ2-1; 10 nucleotides line up with TRBD2. Germline lookup yields CDR1 LGHNA and CDR2 YSLEER. This CDR3 spans 18 amino acids. Trimming at V came to 0 bases and at J to 7 bases, leaving 12 bases not matched to a gene.